One sample yielded the 16 T cell receptor beta chains listed below, sequenced in a study of T-cell memory formation after mild COVID-19. TCRdb reanalysed the 5' RACE reads using MiXCR and keeps one entry per CDR3 protein. The data contain roughly 110,000 distinct CDR3 sequences, approximately 15% of them singletons. Material: PBMCs or a T cell subset sorted from them (not recorded which). These receptor sequences come from a man aged 18 to 35 who had mild COVID-19 (a few samples of this study predate the infection). Cell type and time point are not known.

This clonotype came up a few times. The chain uses TRBV7-8 and TRBJ1-1; 11 bases match TRBD1. The CDR3 covers 17 residues. Germline V gene lookup returns CDR1 SGHVS and CDR2 FQNEAQ. With V trimmed by 4 bases and J by 0 bases, 7 bases remained unmatched. The CDR3 loop is CASSSPRTGGLNTEAFF. For the CDR3, the DNA is TGTGCCAGCAGCTCACCGAGGACAGGGGGCCTGAACACTGAAGCTTTCTTT.

The chain joins TRBV7-9 to TRBJ2-5; TRBD1 matches 12 bases. The length of the CDR3 is 16 residues. Germline assignment: CDR1 SEHNR and CDR2 FQNEAQ (reference sequence). With 3 bases clipped from V and 5 bases from J, the junction kept 7 bases outside the gene matches. The DNA for the CDR3 is TGTGCCAGCAGCTTGGGGGACAGGGGGCCACTCGAGACCCAGTACTTC. Protein sequence: CASSLGDRGPLETQYF.

This chain connects TRBV9 to TRBJ2-7, with 7 bases fitting TRBD2. The J segment lost 5 bases and the V segment lost 0 bases, leaving 5 bases of the junction unmatched. The CDR3 spans 14 residues. From germline, CDR1 is SGDLS and CDR2 YYNGEE. CDR3 nucleotides: TGTGCCAGCAGCGTAGGGCAGGGAGGGAACGAGCAGTACTTC. Amino acids: CASSVGQGGNEQYF.

This clonotype was counted many times. The chain's CDR3 is CASSLGAGVKETQYF. CDR3 bases: TGTGCCAGCAGCTTAGGAGCGGGGGTCAAAGAGACCCAGTACTTC. The V call is TRBV7-3, the J call TRBJ2-5; 8 nucleotides agree with TRBD2. Trimming took 2 bases from V and 3 from J; bases not matched to a gene: 5. This CDR3 is 15 amino acids long. Germline V gene sequence: CDR1 SGHTA, CDR2 FQGTGA.

The table lists this clonotype with a few counts. The rearrangement links TRBV12-3 or TRBV12-4 to TRBJ2-2; 7 bases align to TRBD2. Trimming at V came to 7 bases and at J to 5 bases, leaving 10 bases not matched to a gene. There are 15 residues in the CDR3. CDR3 sequence reads: CASKIGGGPTGELFF. The CDR3 bases are TGTGCCAGCAAAATCGGCGGGGGACCTACCGGGGAGCTGTTTTTT.

V usage is TRBV6-5 and J usage is TRBJ2-7; 7 bases align to TRBD1. This CDR3 contains 15 residues. The ends lost 0 bases at V and 3 bases at J; junction bases unmatched: 5. Germline V gene data show CDR1 as MNHEY and CDR2 as SVGAGI. CDR3 DNA: TGTGCCAGCAGTTACTCTCAGGGGGAGCACTACGAGCAGTACGTC. It yields the protein CASSYSQGEHYEQYV.

The J gene is TRBJ2-5, the V gene TRBV6-5; D gene unclear. V was pared by 5 bases and J by 5 bases, with 18 bases between. CDR1 and CDR2 (germline): MNHEY, SVGAGI. This CDR3 contains 15 residues. This chain's CDR3 is CASSPEGLAGETQYF. CDR3 coding DNA: TGTGCCAGCAGTCCTGAAGGGCTGGCCGGGGAGACCCAGTACTTC.

This clonotype was counted ten times or more. The V gene is TRBV7-9, the J gene TRBJ2-7, with D hard to call. V was shortened by 1 base and J by 2 bases, with 9 bases between the two germline ends. The CDR3 loop spans 14 amino acids. CDR1 SEHNR and CDR2 FQNEAQ come from the germline V gene (reference sequence). In DNA, the CDR3 is TGTGCCAGCAGCTTAGAGGTCGAGACCTACGAGCAGTACTTC. This codes for CASSLEVETYEQYF.

This rearrangement joins TRBV4-1 to TRBJ2-1, with 10 bases that match TRBD1. Germline trimming cut 5 bases from V and 6 bases from J; bases unmatched to any gene: 13. The CDR3 extends over 17 amino acids. Germline CDR1 is MGHRA and CDR2 is YSYEKL. DNA for the CDR3: TGCGCCAGCAGCTGGACCCTAACGGGACAGGGGTCCAATGAGCAGTTCTTC. It specifies CASSWTLTGQGSNEQFF.

This clonotype was seen a handful of times. Here the CDR3 reads CASSLGEGEYTEAFF. The CDR3 DNA is TGTGCCAGCAGCTTAGGGGAGGGAGAGTACACTGAAGCTTTCTTT. The gene calls are TRBV5-4 and TRBJ1-1, with TRBD1 as a possible D gene (5 bases). Between the trimmed V and J ends, which lost 2 bases and 3 bases, there was a span of 14 bases. CDR3 length: 15 residues. CDR1 is SGHNT, CDR2 YYREEE, per germline (reference sequence).

The V and J genes are TRBV3-1 and TRBJ1-5; possible D gene TRBD1, 5 bases. Germline-derived CDR1 and CDR2 are LGHDT and YNNKEL (reference sequence). The CDR3 runs to 15 residues. V was shortened by 2 bases and J by 1 base, with 9 bases between the two germline ends. The CDR3 here is CASSQTGQSNQPQHF. In DNA, the CDR3 is TGTGCCAGCAGCCAAACAGGCCAGAGCAATCAGCCCCAGCATTTT.

CDR3 loop: CASSLVDLTGELFF. The CDR3 DNA follows: TGTGCCAGCAGCTTGGTAGACCTCACCGGGGAGCTGTTTTTT. The chain combines TRBV5-6 with TRBJ2-2; no clear D. CDR1 is SGHDT, CDR2 YYEEEE, per germline. The V and J ends lost 0 bases and 4 bases respectively, with 7 bases between them. The CDR3 is made up of 14 amino acids.

The genes are TRBV7-9 and TRBJ1-1; TRBD1 is a possible D gene (5 bases). Germline lookup yields CDR1 SEHNR and CDR2 FQNEAQ (reference sequence). The V end lost 5 bases, the J end lost 1 base, and 17 bases lay between the germline ends. The CDR3 runs to 16 residues. The CDR3 here is CASSLGGGKRNTEAFF. As DNA, the CDR3 is TGTGCCAGCAGCCTAGGCGGGGGAAAGAGGAACACTGAAGCTTTCTTT.

A few counts support this clonotype. The rearrangement links TRBV6-5 to TRBJ2-1; D call uncertain. The CDR3 loop spans 11 amino acids. The V gene's germline CDR1 is MNHEY and CDR2 SVGAGI. V was shortened by 2 bases and J by 7 bases, with 3 bases between the two germline ends. CDR3 DNA sequence: TGTGCCAGCAGTTACGCGAATGAGCAGTTCTTC. Translated: CASSYANEQFF.

This rearrangement joins TRBV27 to TRBJ1-2; D is unresolved. Germline CDR1 MNHEY, CDR2 SMNVEV (reference sequence). Trimming shortened V by 2 bases and J by 2 bases, and 9 bases separated the two germline ends. The CDR3 contains 14 residues. The CDR3 bases are TGTGCCAGCAGTTTAAACCCGCTGAACTATGGCTACACCTTC. Amino acids: CASSLNPLNYGYTF.

In this sample, this clonotype turned up many times. The chain carries TRBV6-6 and TRBJ2-7; D perhaps matches TRBD2 (6 bases). The CDR3 contains 12 residues. Germline V gene lookup returns CDR1 MNHNY and CDR2 SVGAGI (reference sequence). The V gene lost 6 bases and the J gene lost 4 bases, with 10 bases spanning the gap. The DNA for the CDR3 is TGTGCCAGCAGCCGGGGGATATACGAGCAGTACTTC. As protein: CASSRGIYEQYF.